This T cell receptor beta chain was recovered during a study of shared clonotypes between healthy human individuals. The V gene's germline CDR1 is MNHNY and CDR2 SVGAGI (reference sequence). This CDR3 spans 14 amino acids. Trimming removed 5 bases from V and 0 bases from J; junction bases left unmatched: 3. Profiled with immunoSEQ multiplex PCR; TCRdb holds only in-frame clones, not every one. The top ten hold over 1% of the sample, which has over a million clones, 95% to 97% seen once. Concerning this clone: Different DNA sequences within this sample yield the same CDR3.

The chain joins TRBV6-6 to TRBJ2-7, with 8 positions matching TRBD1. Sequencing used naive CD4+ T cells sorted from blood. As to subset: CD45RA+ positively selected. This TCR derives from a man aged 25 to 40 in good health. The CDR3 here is CASSPQGGSYEQYF. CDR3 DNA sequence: TGTGCCAGCAGTCCACAGGGGGGCTCCTACGAGCAGTACTTC.